Each of the 29 T cell receptor beta chains below was sequenced from the same sample in a study of blood T cell repertoires in COVID-19. Repertoires were generated with immunoSEQ multiplex PCR, while TCRdb's copy carries only in-frame clones and drops some. The table lists more than 150,000 clones, 60% to 80% of them singletons. The sequenced sample was peripheral blood. These receptors all come from a woman in her 70s with acute or convalescent COVID-19.

This sequence joins TRBV18 and TRBJ1-4; tentatively, D is TRBD1 (5 bases). V was trimmed by 3 bases and J by 0 bases, leaving 14 bases between them. CDR1 and CDR2 from the germline V gene are KGHSH and LQKENI. The CDR3 is 17 amino acids. The chain's CDR3 is CASSPATEYATNEKLFF. The CDR3 region has the DNA TGTGCCAGCTCACCGGCGACAGAGTATGCAACTAATGAAAAACTGTTTTTT.

This CDR3 reads CASSSNRDQPQHF. The CDR3 coding sequence is TGTGCCAGCAGTAGCAACAGGGATCAGCCCCAGCATTTT. This chain joins TRBV2 and TRBJ1-5; tentative D call: TRBD1 (6 bases). Per the germline V gene, CDR1 is SNHLY and CDR2 is FYNNEI. V was trimmed by 5 bases and J by 5 bases, leaving 10 bases between them. This CDR3 comprises 13 residues.

J is TRBJ1-2 and V is TRBV11-2; D gene unclear. Trimming cost V 3 bases and J 2 bases, with 7 bases left between them. This CDR3 has 13 amino acids. Germline CDR1 SGHAT, CDR2 FQNNGV. The CDR3 DNA reads as TGTGCCAGCAGCTTCAGTCAGAACTATGGCTACACCTTC. Translated: CASSFSQNYGYTF.

This clone came up a few times. This chain uses TRBV6-5 with TRBJ2-3; D is ambiguous. The V end lost 6 bases, the J end lost 5 bases, and 15 bases lay between the germline ends. Germline V lookup: CDR1 MNHEY, CDR2 SVGAGI. The length of the CDR3 is 14 residues. Here the CDR3 DNA reads TGTGCCAGCAGCCAAATAACGCTAGGAGATACGCAGTATTTT. Translation gives CASSQITLGDTQYF.

J is TRBJ2-3 and V is TRBV5-1; D is uncertain. V lost 4 bases to trimming and J lost 2 bases, with 11 bases between them. This CDR3 spans 14 amino acids. Germline V gives CDR1 SGHRS, CDR2 YFSETQ. CDR3 residues: CASSIRYNTDTQYF. In nucleotides, the CDR3 is TGCGCCAGCAGCATCCGTTATAACACAGATACGCAGTATTTT.

The J gene is TRBJ2-2, the V gene TRBV5-1; a weak D match, TRBD1 (6 bases). The V gene's germline CDR1 is SGHRS and CDR2 YFSETQ. The CDR3 sequence is 13 residues long. V lost 3 bases to trimming and J lost 5 bases, with 8 bases between them. CDR3 nucleotide sequence: TGCGCCAGCAGCTCAGGGGTAACCGGGGAGCTGTTTTTT. It yields the protein CASSSGVTGELFF.

The rearrangement uses TRBV9 and TRBJ2-3; 8 bases agree with TRBD2. Germline CDR1 reads SGDLS; CDR2 reads YYNGEE. V lost 4 bases, J lost 1 base, and 5 bases stayed unmatched. The CDR3 is made up of 15 amino acids. CDR3 bases: TGTGCCAGCAGCTTTAGCGGGGCAGGCACAGATACGCAGTATTTT. Translating gives CASSFSGAGTDTQYF.

The J gene is TRBJ2-2, the V gene TRBV19; TRBD2 aligns across 8 bases. Germline values: CDR1 LNHDA, CDR2 SQIVND (reference sequence). The length of the CDR3 is 14 residues. V was pared by 4 bases and J by 5 bases, with 3 bases of the junction left unmatched. The chain's CDR3 is CASSTAGGTGELFF. For the CDR3, the DNA is TGTGCCAGTAGTACCGCGGGAGGAACCGGGGAGCTGTTTTTT. Supplemented by reference TRBV19 and TRBJ2-2, the full variable domain reads DGGITQSPKYLFRKEGQNVTLSCEQNLNHDAMYWYRQDPGQGLRLIYYSQIVNDFQKGDIAEGYSVSREKKESFPLTVTSAQKNPTAFYLCASSTAGGTGELFFGEGSRLTVL.

This clone turned up a few times. The chain has TRBV7-2 and TRBJ1-3; no definite D call. Per germline, CDR1 SGHTA and CDR2 FQGNSA. CDR3 size: 14 residues. Trimming cost V 5 bases and J 3 bases, with 11 bases left between them. This CDR3 is CASSADRGGNTIYF. The CDR3 nucleotides are TGTGCCAGCAGCGCGGACCGGGGTGGAAACACCATATATTTT.

The chain links TRBV5-4 to TRBJ1-2, with TRBD1 identical over 10 bases. CDR1 SGHNT and CDR2 YYREEE come from the germline V gene (reference sequence). This CDR3 contains 15 residues. V was pared by 6 bases and J by 7 bases, with 12 bases of the junction left unmatched. CDR3 nucleotide sequence: TGTGCCAGCAACAGGGACAGGGGATTCGAGAGTGGCTACACCTTC. This translates into CASNRDRGFESGYTF.

This clone was detected once. The chain has TRBV5-1 and TRBJ2-7; D possibly corresponds to TRBD2 (5 bases). This CDR3 has 15 amino acids. From germline, CDR1 is SGHRS and CDR2 YFSETQ. V was clipped by 0 bases and J by 0 bases, with 10 bases between them. The CDR3 sequence: CASSLAPGNSYEQYF. The CDR3 DNA reads TGCGCCAGCAGCTTGGCCCCGGGAAACTCCTACGAGCAGTACTTC.

The V gene is TRBV11-3, the J gene TRBJ2-5; maybe TRBD1 (6 bases). The CDR3 consists of 13 residues. Germline lookup yields CDR1 SGHNT and CDR2 YENEEA. V gave up 3 bases and J gave up 2 bases, with 7 bases separating them. CDR3 loop: CASSLDRQETQYF. CDR3 sequence (DNA): TGTGCCAGCAGCTTGGACAGACAAGAGACCCAGTACTTC. The full variable domain, rest sourced from reference TRBV11-3 and TRBJ2-5, is EAGVVQSPRYKIIEKKQPVAFWCNPISGHNTLYWYLQNLGQGPELLIRYENEEAVDDSQLPKDRFSAERLKGVDSTLKIQPAELGDSAVYLCASSLDRQETQYFGPGTRLLVL.

The chain employs TRBV5-4 and TRBJ1-1; D is ambiguous. The CDR3 sequence is 15 residues long. The V gene's germline CDR1 is SGHNT and CDR2 YYREEE (reference sequence). Trimming stripped 4 bases from V and 0 bases from J, with 13 bases between. The CDR3: CASSLPGELNTEAFF. The CDR3 DNA sequence: TGTGCCAGCAGCCTCCCTGGAGAATTGAACACTGAAGCTTTCTTT.

CDR3 DNA sequence: TGTGCCAGTAGTATTATCGCCAGGGGGCCTAGCGCCCGTTGGGACTACAATGAGCAGTTCTTC. It is translated as CASSIIARGPSARWDYNEQFF. The chain links TRBV19 to TRBJ2-1; 8 positions agree with TRBD1. Germline CDR1 is LNHDA and CDR2 is SQIVND (reference sequence). The CDR3 totals 21 residues. The ends lost 3 bases at V and 3 bases at J; junction bases unmatched: 22.

V usage is TRBV2 and J usage is TRBJ2-5; 7 bases line up with TRBD1. V lost 7 bases to trimming and J lost 2 bases; unmatched junction nucleotides: 4. CDR1 is SNHLY and CDR2 is FYNNEI in the germline V gene. The length of the CDR3 is 13 residues. The DNA for the CDR3 is TGTGCCAGCAACCAGGGGGAACAAGAGACCCAGTACTTC. It specifies CASNQGEQETQYF.

The chain couples TRBV6-5 to TRBJ1-5; 7 nucleotides match TRBD1. J was trimmed by 5 bases and V by 8 bases; bases with no gene match: 9. The length of the CDR3 is 14 residues. Germline V lookup: CDR1 MNHEY, CDR2 SVGAGI. The CDR3 region has the DNA TGTGCCAGCGCCGGGTCAGGGGGGCATCAGCCCCAGCATTTT. It translates to CASAGSGGHQPQHF.

In nucleotides, the CDR3 is TGTGCCAGTAGGCAGGGTCCAAACTACGAGCAGTACTTC. Encoded protein: CASRQGPNYEQYF. The chain links TRBV19 to TRBJ2-7, with D possibly matching TRBD1 (5 bases). V lost 6 bases and J lost 3, with 12 bases in between. The CDR3 consists of 13 residues. Germline CDR1 is LNHDA and CDR2 is SQIVND (reference sequence).

The chain uses TRBV28 and TRBJ2-3; 10 positions agree with TRBD2. V lost 6 bases to trimming and J lost 4 bases; unmatched junction nucleotides: 10. CDR3 size: 16 residues. Per germline, CDR1 MDHEN and CDR2 SYDVKM. The CDR3 DNA sequence: TGTGCCAGCAGCCCCTCCCTAGCGGGAGTGGCAGATACGCAGTATTTT. Translation: CASSPSLAGVADTQYF.

The sample holds a few counts of this clone. The chain combines TRBV7-2 with TRBJ1-1; TRBD1 might be the D (5 bases). The CDR3 runs 16 residues. The ends were cut back, 5 bases at V and 3 bases at J, with 19 bases in the middle. Germline V lookup: CDR1 SGHTA, CDR2 FQGNSA. CDR3 loop: CASSPASYWGDTEAFF. CDR3 coding DNA: TGTGCCAGCAGCCCAGCCTCTTATTGGGGGGACACTGAAGCTTTCTTT. Supplemented by reference TRBV7-2 and TRBJ1-1, the full variable domain reads GAGVSQSPSNKVTEKGKDVELRCDPISGHTALYWYRQSLGQGLEFLIYFQGNSAPDKSGLPSDRFSAERTGGSVSTLTIQRTQQEDSAVYLCASSPASYWGDTEAFFGQGTRLTVV.

The rearrangement links TRBV6-5 to TRBJ2-1, with D tentatively TRBD2 (6 bases). There are 15 residues in the CDR3. CDR1 is MNHEY and CDR2 is SVGAGI in the germline V gene. The V gene lost 2 bases and the J gene lost 4 bases, with 12 bases spanning the gap. The CDR3 spells CASSYAAGLYNEQFF. For the CDR3, the DNA is TGTGCCAGCAGTTACGCCGCGGGGCTATACAATGAGCAGTTCTTC.

The rearrangement joins TRBV3-1 (or the pseudogene TRBV3-2) to TRBJ2-1, with no clear D. The CDR3 spans 13 residues. V was shortened by 3 bases and J by 6 bases, with 9 bases between the two germline ends. Germline V gene lookup returns CDR1 LGHDT and CDR2 YNNKEL (reference sequence). CDR3 loop: CASSHWLANEQFF. For the CDR3, the DNA is TGTGCCAGCAGCCATTGGTTAGCCAATGAGCAGTTCTTC.

The chain recombines TRBV5-4 with TRBJ1-2; the match to TRBD1 covers 7 bases. CDR3 size: 15 residues. Unmatched junction bases numbered 11, after V lost 5 bases and J lost 4 bases. Germline CDR1 is SGHNT and CDR2 is YYREEE (reference sequence). CDR3 protein: CASSKPGQSTYGYTF. The CDR3 DNA follows: TGTGCCAGCAGTAAACCGGGACAGAGCACCTATGGCTACACCTTC.

This rearrangement joins TRBV9 to TRBJ2-1; the D is unclear. The V end lost 7 bases, the J end lost 4 bases, and 6 bases lay between the germline ends. Germline CDR1 reads SGDLS; CDR2 reads YYNGEE. The CDR3 runs 11 residues. The CDR3 is CASSLYNEQFF. The CDR3 region has the DNA TGTGCCAGCTCTCTGTACAATGAGCAGTTCTTC.

CDR3 bases: TGTGCCAGCAGCCAAGACAGCTATGGCTACACCTTC. Protein sequence: CASSQDSYGYTF. The V gene is TRBV4-2, the J gene TRBJ1-2; D call uncertain. CDR1 is LGHNA, CDR2 YNFKEQ, per germline. Trimming took off 0 bases at V and 4 bases at J, with 3 bases between the two ends. CDR3 size: 12 residues.

The V and J genes are TRBV2 and TRBJ2-1; possibly TRBD1 for D (6 bases). The CDR3 runs 14 residues. V shed 4 bases and J shed 6 bases, with 13 bases lying between them. Germline V CDR1 and CDR2: SNHLY, FYNNEI. CDR3 region: CASSVLGTLNEQFF. In DNA form, the CDR3 reads TGTGCCAGCAGTGTCCTTGGGACACTCAATGAGCAGTTCTTC. Supplemented by reference TRBV2 and TRBJ2-1, the full variable domain reads EPEVTQTPSHQVTQMGQEVILRCVPISNHLYFYWYRQILGQKVEFLVSFYNNEISEKSEIFDDQFSVERPDGSNFTLKIRSTKLEDSAMYFCASSVLGTLNEQFFGPGTRLTVL.

This clone was observed a few times. The V call is TRBV12-3 or TRBV12-4, the J call TRBJ1-1, with D perhaps matching TRBD1 (6 bases). This CDR3 contains 12 residues. V was shortened by 5 bases and J by 7 bases, with 11 bases between the two germline ends. The CDR3 DNA reads TGTGCCAGCAGTCGCACAGGGCTTGAAGCTTTCTTT. This gives the protein CASSRTGLEAFF.

J is TRBJ2-5 and V is TRBV28; D is ambiguous. Trimming removed 5 bases at V and 2 bases at J, with 18 bases between. CDR1 is MDHEN, CDR2 SYDVKM, per germline. This CDR3 has 16 amino acids. CDR3 DNA: TGTGCCAGCAGTGGAGACCCAACCCGCCTGCAAGAGACCCAGTACTTC. Translating gives CASSGDPTRLQETQYF.

The CDR3: CASSALTASYTEAFF. The CDR3 nucleotides read TGTGCCAGCAGTGCTCTGACAGCTTCTTACACTGAAGCTTTCTTT. V usage is TRBV2 and J usage is TRBJ1-1; D may be TRBD1 (5 bases). There are 15 residues in the CDR3. V dropped 4 bases and J dropped 3 bases, with 15 bases sitting between them. Germline V CDR1 and CDR2: SNHLY, FYNNEI.

The chain couples TRBV29-1 to TRBJ2-7, with D maybe TRBD1 (6 bases). The CDR3 extends over 14 amino acids. Trimming took off 3 bases at V and 2 bases at J, with 14 bases between the two ends. Germline assignment: CDR1 SQVTM and CDR2 ANQGSEA. The CDR3 DNA reads as TGCAGCGTTGATCTGGCACAGGGTGCCTACGAGCAGTACTTC. It specifies CSVDLAQGAYEQYF.